The 17 T cell receptor beta chains below were found in one sample sequenced in a study of cytomegalovirus exposure and HLA in healthy donors. With 60 Vbeta and 13 Jbeta primers, the PCR was carried out. Method: immunoSEQ multiplex PCR; TCRdb's copy keeps in-frame clones and lacks some. This table has approximately 110,000 clones, roughly 71% appearing once. The sample taken for sequencing was PBMCs. These TCRs come from a middle-aged man in good health and CMV-seropositive.

This chain uses TRBV27 with TRBJ2-1, with TRBD2 matching over 10 bases. The length of the CDR3 is 13 residues. V lost 6 bases, J lost 8 bases, and 4 bases stayed unmatched. The V gene's germline CDR1 is MNHEY and CDR2 SMNVEV (reference sequence). CDR3 loop: CASSKREGDEQFF. CDR3 DNA sequence: TGTGCCAGCAGCAAGCGGGAGGGGGATGAGCAGTTCTTC.

Concerning this clone itself: The junction departs from germline at one end; a sequencing error may be responsible. CDR3 DNA sequence: TGTGCCAGCAGTTACTCGGTGGAGAGCACTCAGCCCCAGCATTTT. This sequence encodes CASSYSVESTQPQHF. The rearrangement joins TRBV6-5 to TRBJ1-5; D is uncertain. The CDR3 is made up of 15 amino acids. Germline V gives CDR1 MNHEY, CDR2 SVGAGI.

By share of the sample, this clone is medium-sized. The rearrangement uses TRBV4-2 and TRBJ2-7; 11 bases fit TRBD2. Unmatched junction bases numbered 2, after V lost 0 bases and J lost 4 bases. The germline gives CDR1 LGHNA, CDR2 YNFKEQ. The CDR3 sequence is 15 residues long. This CDR3 is CASSQETSGSYEQYF. The CDR3 DNA reads as TGTGCCAGCAGCCAAGAAACTAGCGGGAGTTACGAGCAGTACTTC.

The CDR3 coding sequence is TGTGCCAGCAGCTTCCCGGGGGGCGAGCAGTACGTC. This sequence encodes CASSFPGGEQYV. The V call is TRBV13, the J call TRBJ2-7, with 7 bases aligning to TRBD2. The germline V gene encodes CDR1 PRHDT and CDR2 FYEKMQ (reference sequence). J was trimmed by 6 bases and V by 3 bases; bases with no gene match: 2. This CDR3 has 12 amino acids.

This chain connects TRBV6-6 to TRBJ1-2; a possible D gene is TRBD1 (6 bases). V lost 5 bases and J 1 base, leaving 11 bases between the germline ends. The CDR3 totals 14 residues. Germline CDR1 MNHNY, CDR2 SVGAGI (reference sequence). CDR3 sequence reads: CASSQQGVNYGYTF. DNA for the CDR3: TGTGCCAGCAGTCAACAGGGAGTTAACTATGGCTACACCTTC.

This clone was seen a few times. The CDR3 region has the DNA TGCGCCAGCAGCGGGATACAGGCTGGGGAGCTGTTTTTT. Its protein is CASSGIQAGELFF. The chain has TRBV5-1 and TRBJ2-2, with D tentatively TRBD1 (5 bases). The CDR3 is 13 amino acids. Germline loops: CDR1 SGHRS, CDR2 YFSETQ. Trimming took 4 bases from V and 8 from J, leaving 12 bases between them.

The chain joins TRBV7-3 to TRBJ1-2; D might be TRBD1 (6 bases). This CDR3 region has 13 residues. V lost 2 bases and J lost 8, with 12 bases in between. Germline V gene lookup returns CDR1 SGHTA and CDR2 FQGTGA. The CDR3 reads CASSLQGFDGYTF. CDR3 in DNA: TGTGCCAGCAGCTTACAGGGGTTCGACGGCTACACCTTC.

In this sample, this clone turned up a few times. The chain joins TRBV19 to TRBJ2-6; D is possibly TRBD1 (5 bases). This CDR3 contains 17 residues. With 3 bases removed from V and 2 bases from J, the gap between germline ends came to 14 bases. CDR1 LNHDA and CDR2 SQIVND come from the germline V gene (reference sequence). The CDR3, as DNA: TGTGCCAGTAGTATTGGCAGGGTGGTACCTGGGGCCAACGTCCTGACTTTC. Its translation is CASSIGRVVPGANVLTF.

This clone was counted between two and nine times. The chain combines TRBV28 with TRBJ2-3; 8 bases fit TRBD1. This CDR3 has 15 residues. The germline V gene encodes CDR1 MDHEN and CDR2 SYDVKM. V shed 6 bases and J 1 base; nucleotides not matched to a gene: 6. CDR3 amino acids: CASSWGQAGTDTQYF. Here the CDR3 DNA reads TGTGCCAGCAGCTGGGGACAGGCGGGCACAGATACGCAGTATTTT.

This clone was detected only a few times. The chain joins TRBV5-6 to TRBJ2-5, with 10 positions matching TRBD1. The CDR3 has 15 residues. Per germline, CDR1 SGHDT and CDR2 YYEEEE. The V segment lost 1 base and the J segment 4 bases; nucleotides outside the gene matches: 4. The CDR3 DNA is TGTGCCAGCAGCTTGTGGACAGGGGGAGCAGAGACCCAGTACTTC. It translates to CASSLWTGGAETQYF.

V gene TRBV27 combines with J gene TRBJ1-2; D remains unclear. The CDR3 loop spans 13 amino acids. Germline CDR1 is MNHEY and CDR2 is SMNVEV (reference sequence). With 4 bases removed from V and 8 bases from J, the gap between germline ends came to 14 bases. The CDR3 spells CASSYGTRGGYTF. Written as DNA, the CDR3 is TGTGCCAGCAGTTATGGTACCCGAGGGGGCTACACCTTC.

The chain couples TRBV5-6 to TRBJ2-7, with D perhaps matching TRBD2 (5 bases). V was pared by 0 bases and J by 5 bases, with 12 bases between. CDR3 length: 14 amino acids. Germline V gene sequence: CDR1 SGHDT, CDR2 YYEEEE. The CDR3 sequence is CASSLAREGNEQYF. The CDR3 nucleotides read TGTGCCAGCAGCTTGGCTCGGGAAGGAAACGAGCAGTACTTC.

This chain uses TRBV30 with TRBJ1-1, with a possible D match to TRBD1 (5 bases). Germline-derived CDR1 and CDR2 are GTSNPN and SVGIG (reference sequence). CDR3 length: 16 amino acids. V was clipped by 2 bases and J by 0 bases, with 16 bases between them. CDR3 sequence reads: CAWSIIGVQLNTEAFF. CDR3 nucleotides: TGTGCCTGGAGTATTATAGGGGTGCAGCTGAACACTGAAGCTTTCTTT.

This clone showed up just a few times. This chain joins TRBV27 and TRBJ2-3, with a weak D call TRBD2 (5 bases). Per the germline V gene, CDR1 is MNHEY and CDR2 is SMNVEV (reference sequence). The V gene lost 7 bases and the J gene lost 7 bases, with 18 bases spanning the gap. This CDR3 is 14 amino acids long. The chain's CDR3 is CASTQLGSGNTQYF. CDR3 coding DNA: TGTGCCAGCACTCAACTAGGTAGTGGGAATACGCAGTATTTT.

V gene TRBV5-1 combines with J gene TRBJ2-7; possibly TRBD1 for D (5 bases). The V and J ends lost 0 bases and 3 bases respectively, with 13 bases between them. In germline, CDR1 is SGHRS, CDR2 YFSETQ. The CDR3 is 15 amino acids. CDR3 in DNA: TGCGCCAGCAGCTTGGGGCTAGACGGACACTACGAGCAGTACGTC. This encodes CASSLGLDGHYEQYV.

This chain joins TRBV27 and TRBJ1-1, with no clear D. The length of the CDR3 is 13 residues. The V end was cut by 5 bases, the J end by 2 bases, with 9 bases between. CDR1 and CDR2 (germline): MNHEY, SMNVEV (reference sequence). Here the CDR3 DNA reads TGTGCCAGCAGTATTACAGTAAACACTGAAGCTTTCTTT. The encoded protein is CASSITVNTEAFF.

The chain recombines TRBV4-3 with TRBJ1-4, with D possibly matching TRBD1 (6 bases). V gave up 0 bases and J gave up 8 bases, with 10 bases separating them. Germline V gene lookup returns CDR1 LGHNA and CDR2 YSLEER. CDR3 length equals 14 residues. The CDR3 loop reads CASSQDGRGEKLFF. Here the CDR3 DNA reads TGCGCCAGCAGCCAAGACGGCAGGGGCGAAAAACTGTTTTTT.